The TCR beta chain described here comes from a study of CD8 T cells in Susac syndrome. Bulk CD8+ and CD4+ cells came from magnetic negative isolation; CD8+ TEMRA by FACS. Germline V gives CDR1 GTSNPN, CDR2 SVGIG (reference sequence). Trimming pared 0 bases from V and 7 bases from J, leaving 9 bases between. This CDR3 has 12 residues. Notes on the study in general: Only a relatively small number of individuals were included in the TCR sequencing and HLA analysis.

Roughly 0.45 to 1 ug RNA was reverse transcribed with random hexamers. Each CDR3 protein gets one entry after TCRdb re-called the immunoSEQ multiplex PCR reads with MiXCR. The repertoire holds about 430,000 distinct CDR3 sequences, with approximately 85% as singletons. Points on this clonotype: Its antigen is undetermined.

V and J are TRBV30 and TRBJ1-1; D perhaps matches TRBD1 (5 bases). The sequenced sample consisted of CD8+ T cells from PBMCs. The sequence derives from a human donor with multiple sclerosis. The CDR3: CAWSVEGNEAFF. Here the CDR3 DNA reads TGTGCCTGGAGTGTTGAGGGGAATGAAGCTTTCTTT.